This TCR beta chain was observed in a study of T-cell reconstitution after alpha-beta-depleted transplantation in children. The study's findings and limits: By about two months after transplant, alpha-beta T cells reportedly arose from several hundred graft clones that had expanded. By one year post-transplant, T-cell counts and diversity largely arose from T cells that were newly produced.

Germline V CDR1 and CDR2: SQVTM, ANQGSEA. Trimming cost V 1 base and J 6 bases; bases outside gene matches: 4. The CDR3 contains 13 residues. During its preparation, the TCRbeta library received unique molecular identifiers. TCRdb re-derived calls from the PCR reads in MiXCR, one entry per CDR3 protein. In the table there are around 600,000 distinct CDR3 sequences, 20% to 25% of which are singletons. This clonotype was recorded a few times. Its antigen remains unidentified. Sample: PBMCs, mostly from graft donor cells, taken 360 days after TCRalphabeta/CD19-depleted stem cell transplant. This clonotype originated in a boy in the first two years of life who had a stem cell transplant for acute myeloid leukemia, so the T cells may come from the graft donor. The chain couples TRBV29-1 to TRBJ1-2, with 8 bases matching TRBD1. CDR3 loop: CSVEGQGRNGYTF. Written as DNA, the CDR3 is TGCAGCGTTGAAGGACAGGGGAGAAATGGCTACACCTTC.